The entry that follows covers one T cell receptor (beta chain) sequence. Its antigen is as yet unknown. This entry comes from a study of cytomegalovirus exposure and HLA in healthy donors. Background on the study: Out of fewer than 500 genotyped donors, 81% belonged to the Caucasian-associated ancestry cluster. Study-level findings and limits: Serostatus for CMV was the only available immune exposure information. What a later analysis showed was that several of the most significant clusters appeared linked to common viral pathogens.

The CDR3 runs 17 residues. Germline V gene sequence: CDR1 SGHRS, CDR2 YFSETQ. The ends lost 0 bases at V and 0 bases at J; junction bases unmatched: 7. PCR was performed using 60 Vbeta and 13 Jbeta primers. Libraries were prepared by immunoSEQ multiplex PCR; TCRdb keeps only in-frame clonotypes and omits some of them. This table holds some 96,000 clones, 64% found once. The chain combines TRBV5-1 with TRBJ2-5; 8 bases line up with TRBD1. The TCR originated in a man in his fifties or sixties in good health and CMV-seronegative. The sequenced material came from PBMCs. DNA for the CDR3: TGCGCCAGCAGCTTGGCCAGGGGACAGGCGAACCAAGAGACCCAGTACTTC. This encodes CASSLARGQANQETQYF.